This record looks at one T cell receptor (beta chain) sequence and its context. The sample comes from a study of cytomegalovirus exposure and HLA in healthy donors. Background on the study: Falling in the Caucasian-associated ancestry cluster were about four fifths of some 400 genotyped donors.

PCR amplification relied on 60 Vbeta primers (plus 13 Jbeta primers). Profiling relied on immunoSEQ multiplex PCR, and the TCRdb table lists in-frame clones only, not all of them. The sample yields 95,000 to 150,000 clones, 80% seen once. Germline-derived CDR1 and CDR2 are MNHEY and SMNVEV (reference sequence). V was pared by 5 bases and J by 2 bases, with 9 bases between. CDR3 length: 13 amino acids. The receptor comes from a female donor in good health and CMV-seropositive. This chain links TRBV27 with TRBJ1-2, with a weak D call TRBD1 (6 bases). The sample comprised PBMCs. The CDR3 DNA sequence: TGTGCCAGCAGTAGAACAGGGAACTATGGCTACACCTTC. This translates into CASSRTGNYGYTF.